Each of the 12 T cell receptor beta chains below was sequenced from the same sample in a study of cytomegalovirus exposure and HLA in healthy donors. PCR primers comprised 60 Vbeta and 13 Jbeta primers. Produced via immunoSEQ multiplex PCR; TCRdb's table is partial and in-frame only. The data show around 240,000 clones, 82% seen once. Sequenced sample: PBMCs. The receptors were sampled from a woman between 40 and 55 years old in good health and CMV-seropositive.

The chain couples TRBV4-3 to TRBJ1-2; no clear D gene. CDR3 length equals 15 residues. The V gene lost 4 bases and the J gene lost 4 bases, with 16 bases spanning the gap. Germline V gives CDR1 LGHNA, CDR2 YSLEER. The CDR3 DNA reads TGCGCCAGCAGCCTCGACTATTCGGGAACCTATGGCTACACCTTC. The encoded protein is CASSLDYSGTYGYTF.

This clone was seen a single time. V gene TRBV4-3 combines with J gene TRBJ1-1, with 8 positions matching TRBD1. Germline values: CDR1 LGHNA, CDR2 YSLEER. With 0 bases clipped from V and 2 bases from J, the junction kept 11 bases outside the gene matches. CDR3 length: 18 amino acids. The CDR3, as DNA: TGCGCCAGCAGCCAAGATCGGGCCAGGGGGCTTGGTAACACTGAAGCTTTCTTT. Translated, it gives CASSQDRARGLGNTEAFF.

J is TRBJ1-2 and V is TRBV18, with D tentatively TRBD1 (6 bases). Deletions cut 4 bases from V and 2 bases from J, with 14 bases between. Germline V lookup: CDR1 KGHSH, CDR2 LQKENI. The CDR3 runs to 15 residues. The DNA of the CDR3 is TGTGCCAGCTCACTCGATAGTGGGGGCAACTATGGCTACACCTTC. It is translated as CASSLDSGGNYGYTF.

This chain joins TRBV7-3 and TRBJ2-7; 7 positions match TRBD1. The CDR3 is made up of 16 amino acids. Looked up from germline, CDR1 is SGHTA and CDR2 is FQGTGA. With V trimmed by 0 bases and J by 5 bases, 10 bases remained unmatched. The CDR3 reads CASSLTGLGQSHEQYF. CDR3 coding DNA: TGTGCCAGCAGCTTAACGGGGTTGGGACAGTCGCACGAGCAGTACTTC. Looking up the rest from reference TRBV7-3 and TRBJ2-7 gives the full variable domain: GAGVSQTPSNKVTEKGKYVELRCDPISGHTALYWYRQSLGQGPEFLIYFQGTGAADDSGLPNDRFFAVRPEGSVSTLKIQRTERGDSAVYLCASSLTGLGQSHEQYFGPGTRLTVT.

The chain links TRBV9 to TRBJ1-1; D unresolved. There are 14 residues in the CDR3. From germline, CDR1 is SGDLS and CDR2 YYNGEE. Trimming shortened V by 7 bases and J by 0 bases, and 13 bases separated the two germline ends. The CDR3 DNA reads TGTGCCAGCTCGGCGACTGCCGTGAACACTGAAGCTTTCTTT. Encoded protein: CASSATAVNTEAFF.

This chain links TRBV28 with TRBJ2-5, with D perhaps matching TRBD2 (6 bases). Germline CDR1 is MDHEN and CDR2 is SYDVKM. The CDR3 contains 19 residues. V dropped 7 bases and J dropped 4 bases, with 31 bases sitting between them. CDR3 protein: CASILPQPQLAGKAETQYF. Written as DNA, the CDR3 is TGTGCCAGCATCCTACCGCAACCCCAACTAGCAGGAAAAGCAGAGACCCAGTACTTC.

This clone was seen a single time. This rearrangement joins TRBV6-1 to TRBJ2-3; perhaps TRBD1 as D (5 bases). The CDR3 runs to 13 residues. The V and J ends lost 2 bases and 9 bases respectively, with 12 bases between them. Germline CDR1 reads MNHNS; CDR2 reads SASEGT. Here the CDR3 DNA reads TGTGCCAGCAGTGAACTGACAGCAGGGACGCAGTATTTT. Encoded protein: CASSELTAGTQYF.

A few counts support this clone. This sequence joins TRBV5-8 and TRBJ1-4; D unresolved. Germline CDR1 SGHTS, CDR2 YDEGEE. The CDR3 runs 19 residues. V dropped 7 bases and J dropped 4 bases, with 29 bases sitting between them. The CDR3 coding sequence is TGTGCCAGCGGATGGAATTGGTACCCTCGGCAGGATAATAATGAAAAACTGTTTTTT. It codes for CASGWNWYPRQDNNEKLFF.

The chain combines TRBV7-2 with TRBJ2-3; D may be TRBD2 (6 bases). CDR3 length equals 14 residues. The V gene lost 2 bases and the J gene lost 0 bases, with 6 bases spanning the gap. Germline assignment: CDR1 SGHTA and CDR2 FQGNSA. CDR3 protein: CASSLSGSTDTQYF. CDR3 in DNA: TGTGCCAGCAGCTTAAGCGGGAGCACAGATACGCAGTATTTT.

The chain links TRBV7-2 to TRBJ2-7; the D gene is possibly TRBD1 (5 bases). CDR1 is SGHTA and CDR2 is FQGNSA in the germline V gene. The CDR3 loop spans 13 amino acids. Trimming stripped 0 bases from V and 3 bases from J, with 6 bases between. For the CDR3, the DNA is TGTGCCAGCAGCTTAGCCCAGGGCTACGAGCAGTACTTC. This sequence encodes CASSLAQGYEQYF.

The V and J genes are TRBV11-2 and TRBJ1-1, with unresolved D. The germline CDR1 and CDR2 sequences are SGHAT and FQNNGV. V lost 5 bases, J lost 6 bases, and 16 bases lay in between. The CDR3 covers 14 residues. CDR3 DNA: TGTGCCAGCAGCCCCTCACCGGTGGAGGCTGAAGCTTTCTTT. As protein: CASSPSPVEAEAFF.

The chain links TRBV18 to TRBJ2-7; D is uncertain. V lost 0 bases and J 2 bases, leaving 11 bases between the germline ends. There are 15 residues in the CDR3. Germline V gene sequence: CDR1 KGHSH, CDR2 LQKENI. CDR3 nucleotide sequence: TGTGCCAGCTCACCACCCGGCCCGGGTACCTACGAGCAGTACTTC. This gives the protein CASSPPGPGTYEQYF.